There are many counts of the clone carrying this T cell receptor (beta chain). Its cognate antigen is unknown. The entry originates in a study of T cells in Graves' hyperthyroidism and ophthalmopathy. Regions amplified from RNA transcripts were the TCR beta CDR3 regions. The TCR CDR3 first-round RT-PCR relied on the HTBI primer set. TCRdb used MiXCR to reprocess the multiplex PCR reads, holding one entry per CDR3 protein. The data contain 550,000 to 800,000 distinct CDR3 sequences, 17% of them seen just once; the ten biggest clones take up 15% to 17%. Germline V lookup: CDR1 MNHGY, CDR2 SVAAGI. The CDR3 loop spans 16 amino acids. With V trimmed by 5 bases and J by 5 bases, 14 bases remained unmatched. Study conclusions and caveats: A 13 V-J model separated ophthalmopathy from stable hyperthyroidism. In blood, most of the thyroid clonotypes expanded above 0.001 were also present.

Thyroid ultrasound and orbital computed tomography, with clinical symptoms and serum thyroxine and TRAb, informed diagnoses. The clonotype originates from a man aged 50 to 60 with Graves' hyperthyroidism. The rearrangement joins TRBV6-9 to TRBJ2-7, with TRBD2 matching 8 bases. The sample was blood. CDR3 coding DNA: TGTGCCAGCAGTGCCCCCGGGACTAGGTCCGAAGACGAGCAGTACTTC. It specifies CASSAPGTRSEDEQYF.